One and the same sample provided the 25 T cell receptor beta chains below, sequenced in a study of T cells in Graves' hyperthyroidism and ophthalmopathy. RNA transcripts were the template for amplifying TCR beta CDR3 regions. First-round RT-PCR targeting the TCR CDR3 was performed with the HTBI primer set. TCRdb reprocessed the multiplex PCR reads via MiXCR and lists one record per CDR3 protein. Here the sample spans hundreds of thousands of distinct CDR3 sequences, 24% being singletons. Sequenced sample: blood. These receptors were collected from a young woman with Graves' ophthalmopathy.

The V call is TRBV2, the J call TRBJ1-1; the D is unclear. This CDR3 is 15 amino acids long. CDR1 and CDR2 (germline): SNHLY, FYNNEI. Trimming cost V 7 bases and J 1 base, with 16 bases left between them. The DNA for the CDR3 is TGTGCCAGCAAGGGTGGCCCCGAATGGAACACTGAAGCTTTCTTT. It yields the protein CASKGGPEWNTEAFF.

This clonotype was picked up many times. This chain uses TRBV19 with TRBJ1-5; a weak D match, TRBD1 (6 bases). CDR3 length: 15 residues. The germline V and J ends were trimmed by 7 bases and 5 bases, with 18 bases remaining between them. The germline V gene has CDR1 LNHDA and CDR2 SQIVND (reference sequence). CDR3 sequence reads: CASTRRGGGHQPQHF. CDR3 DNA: TGTGCCAGTACCCGGAGGGGAGGGGGTCATCAGCCCCAGCATTTT.

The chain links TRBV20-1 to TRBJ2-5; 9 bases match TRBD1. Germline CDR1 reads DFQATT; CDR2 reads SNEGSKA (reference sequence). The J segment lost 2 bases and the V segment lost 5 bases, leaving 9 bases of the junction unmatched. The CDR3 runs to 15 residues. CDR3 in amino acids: CSALNRDREQETQYF. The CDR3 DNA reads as TGCAGTGCTCTAAACCGGGACAGGGAGCAAGAGACCCAGTACTTC.

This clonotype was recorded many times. The DNA of the CDR3 is TGTGCCAGCAGTGGGGGATCACAACCGAATCAGCCCCAGCATTTT. Amino acid sequence: CASSGGSQPNQPQHF. V usage is TRBV2 and J usage is TRBJ1-5; D remains unclear. The length of the CDR3 is 15 residues. Between the trimmed V and J ends, which lost 4 bases and 4 bases, there was a span of 14 bases. Germline-derived CDR1 and CDR2 are SNHLY and FYNNEI.

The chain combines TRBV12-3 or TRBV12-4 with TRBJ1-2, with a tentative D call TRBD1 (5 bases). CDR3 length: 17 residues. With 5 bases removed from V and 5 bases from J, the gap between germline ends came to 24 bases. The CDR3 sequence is CASSDSSVFWRIYGYTF. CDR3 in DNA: TGTGCCAGCAGTGACAGTTCTGTCTTCTGGCGTATTTATGGCTACACCTTC.

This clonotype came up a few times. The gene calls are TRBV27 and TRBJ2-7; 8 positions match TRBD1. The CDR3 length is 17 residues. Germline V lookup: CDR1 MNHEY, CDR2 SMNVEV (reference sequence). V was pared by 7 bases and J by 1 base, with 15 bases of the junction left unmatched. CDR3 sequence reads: CASKVRGRFPESYEQYF. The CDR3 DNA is TGTGCCAGCAAGGTCAGGGGGCGCTTTCCAGAGTCCTACGAGCAGTACTTC.

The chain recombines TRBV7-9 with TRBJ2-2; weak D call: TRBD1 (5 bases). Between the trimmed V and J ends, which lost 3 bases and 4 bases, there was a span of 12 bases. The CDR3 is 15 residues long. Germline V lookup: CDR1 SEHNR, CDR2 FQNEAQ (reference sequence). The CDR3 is CASSFSGQVTGELFF. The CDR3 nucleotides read TGTGCCAGCAGCTTCTCAGGGCAGGTCACCGGGGAGCTGTTTTTT.

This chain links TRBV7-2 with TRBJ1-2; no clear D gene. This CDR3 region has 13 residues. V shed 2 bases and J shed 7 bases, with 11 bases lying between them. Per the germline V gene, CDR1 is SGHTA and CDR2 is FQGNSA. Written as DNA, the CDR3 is TGTGCCAGCAGCTTAACGGGGTTTACTGGCTACACCTTC. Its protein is CASSLTGFTGYTF.

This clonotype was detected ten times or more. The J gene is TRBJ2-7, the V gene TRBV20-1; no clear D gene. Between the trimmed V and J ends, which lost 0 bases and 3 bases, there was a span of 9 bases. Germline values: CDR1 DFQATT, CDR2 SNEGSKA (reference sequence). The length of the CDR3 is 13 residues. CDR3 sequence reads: CSARDWPDYEQYF. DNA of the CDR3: TGCAGTGCTAGAGATTGGCCGGACTACGAGCAGTACTTC.

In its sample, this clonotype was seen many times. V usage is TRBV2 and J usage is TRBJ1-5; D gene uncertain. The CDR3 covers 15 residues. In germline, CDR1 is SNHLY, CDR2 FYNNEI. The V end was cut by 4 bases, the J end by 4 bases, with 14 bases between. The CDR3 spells CASSAGQHLNQPQHF. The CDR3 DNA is TGTGCCAGCAGTGCCGGCCAGCATTTGAATCAGCCCCAGCATTTT.

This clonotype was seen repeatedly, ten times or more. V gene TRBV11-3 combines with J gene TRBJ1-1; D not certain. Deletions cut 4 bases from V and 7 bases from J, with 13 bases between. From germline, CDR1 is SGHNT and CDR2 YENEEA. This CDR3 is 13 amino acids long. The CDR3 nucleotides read TGTGCCAGCAGCTCGGGCCCGGATCGTGAAGCTTTCTTT. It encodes CASSSGPDREAFF.

CDR3 in DNA: TGTGCCATCAGCCAGGGGGCGACCTATGGCTACACCTTC. It specifies CAISQGATYGYTF. The J gene is TRBJ1-2, the V gene TRBV10-3; TRBD1 agrees at 8 bases. Per germline, CDR1 ENHRY and CDR2 SYGVKD. The CDR3 spans 13 residues. Unmatched junction bases numbered 4, after V lost 6 bases and J lost 4 bases.

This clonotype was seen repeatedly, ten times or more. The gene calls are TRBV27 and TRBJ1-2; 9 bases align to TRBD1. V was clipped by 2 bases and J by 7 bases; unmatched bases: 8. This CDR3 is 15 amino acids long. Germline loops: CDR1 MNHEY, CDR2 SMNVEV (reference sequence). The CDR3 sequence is CASSLKQGAQVGYTF. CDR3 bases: TGTGCCAGCAGTTTAAAACAGGGGGCTCAGGTTGGCTACACCTTC.

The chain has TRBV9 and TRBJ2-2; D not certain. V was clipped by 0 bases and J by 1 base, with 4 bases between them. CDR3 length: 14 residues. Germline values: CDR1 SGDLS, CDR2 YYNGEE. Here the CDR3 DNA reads TGTGCCAGCAGCGTAGATCAGAACACCGGGGAGCTGTTTTTT. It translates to CASSVDQNTGELFF. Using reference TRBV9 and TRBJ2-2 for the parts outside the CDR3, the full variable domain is DSGVTQTPKHLITATGQRVTLRCSPRSGDLSVYWYQQSLDQGLQFLIQYYNGEERAKGNILERFSAQQFPDLHSELNLSSLELGDSALYFCASSVDQNTGELFFGEGSRLTVL.

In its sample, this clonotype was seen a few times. This CDR3 reads CASSVGGLAGGELFF. The CDR3 DNA is TGTGCCAGCAGCGTAGGGGGACTAGCTGGCGGGGAGCTGTTTTTT. The V and J genes are TRBV9 and TRBJ2-2; 9 bases fit TRBD2. The CDR3 contains 15 residues. Unmatched junction bases numbered 4, after V lost 0 bases and J lost 7 bases. The germline V gene encodes CDR1 SGDLS and CDR2 YYNGEE.

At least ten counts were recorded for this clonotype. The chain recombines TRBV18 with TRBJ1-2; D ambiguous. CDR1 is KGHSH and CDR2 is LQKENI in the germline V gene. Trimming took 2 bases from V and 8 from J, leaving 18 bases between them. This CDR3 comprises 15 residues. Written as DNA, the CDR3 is TGTGCCAGCTCACCAGAGCACACGGACCCCGGAGGCTACACCTTC. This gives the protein CASSPEHTDPGGYTF.

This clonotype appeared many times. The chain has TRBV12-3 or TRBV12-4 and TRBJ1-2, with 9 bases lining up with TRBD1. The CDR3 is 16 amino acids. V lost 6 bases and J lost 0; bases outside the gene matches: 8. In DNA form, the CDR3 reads TGTGCCAGCAGACCTACGGACAGGGGAGCTAACTATGGCTACACCTTC. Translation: CASRPTDRGANYGYTF.

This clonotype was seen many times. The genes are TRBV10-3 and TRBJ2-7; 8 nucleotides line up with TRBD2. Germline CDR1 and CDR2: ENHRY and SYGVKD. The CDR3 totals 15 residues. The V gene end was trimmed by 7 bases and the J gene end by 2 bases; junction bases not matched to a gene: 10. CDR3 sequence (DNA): TGTGCCATCAACGATAACGGGGGGGTTACCTACGAGCAGTACTTC. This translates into CAINDNGGVTYEQYF.

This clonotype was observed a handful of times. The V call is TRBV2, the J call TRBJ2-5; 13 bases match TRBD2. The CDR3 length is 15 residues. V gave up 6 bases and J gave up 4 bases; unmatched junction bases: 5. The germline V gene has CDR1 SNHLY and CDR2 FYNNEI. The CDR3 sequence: CASRGLAGSGETQYF. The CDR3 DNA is TGTGCCAGCAGGGGACTAGCGGGATCTGGAGAGACCCAGTACTTC.

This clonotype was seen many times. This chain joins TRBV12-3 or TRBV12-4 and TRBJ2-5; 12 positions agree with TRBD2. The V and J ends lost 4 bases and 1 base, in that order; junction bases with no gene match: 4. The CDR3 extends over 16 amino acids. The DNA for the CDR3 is TGTGCCAGCAGTTCATTGACTAGCGGGGGCCAAGAGACCCAGTACTTC. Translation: CASSSLTSGGQETQYF.

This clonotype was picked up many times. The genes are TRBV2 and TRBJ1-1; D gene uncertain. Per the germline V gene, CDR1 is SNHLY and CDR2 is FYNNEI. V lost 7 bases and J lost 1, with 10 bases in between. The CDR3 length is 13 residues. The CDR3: CASTQIENTEAFF. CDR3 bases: TGTGCCAGCACCCAAATCGAGAACACTGAAGCTTTCTTT.

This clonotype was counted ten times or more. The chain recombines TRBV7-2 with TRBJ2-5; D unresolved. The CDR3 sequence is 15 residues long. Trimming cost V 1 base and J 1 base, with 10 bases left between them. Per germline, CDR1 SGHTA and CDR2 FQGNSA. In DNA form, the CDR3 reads TGTGCCAGCAGCTTAGACGGCTACCTCCAAGAGACCCAGTACTTC. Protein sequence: CASSLDGYLQETQYF.

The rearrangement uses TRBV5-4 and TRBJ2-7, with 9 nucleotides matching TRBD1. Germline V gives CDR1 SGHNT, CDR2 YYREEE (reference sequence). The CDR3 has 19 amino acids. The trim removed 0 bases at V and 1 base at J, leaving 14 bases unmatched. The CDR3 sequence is CASSLEARVGGQGSYEQYF. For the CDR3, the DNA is TGTGCCAGCAGCTTGGAGGCCCGGGTAGGGGGACAGGGATCCTACGAGCAGTACTTC.

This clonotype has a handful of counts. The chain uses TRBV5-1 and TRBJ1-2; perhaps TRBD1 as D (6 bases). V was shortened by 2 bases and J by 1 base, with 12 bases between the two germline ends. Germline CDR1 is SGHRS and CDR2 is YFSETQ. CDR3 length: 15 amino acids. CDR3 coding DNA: TGCGCCAGCAGCTTTTCGGCAGGGGTTAACTATGGCTACACCTTC. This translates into CASSFSAGVNYGYTF.

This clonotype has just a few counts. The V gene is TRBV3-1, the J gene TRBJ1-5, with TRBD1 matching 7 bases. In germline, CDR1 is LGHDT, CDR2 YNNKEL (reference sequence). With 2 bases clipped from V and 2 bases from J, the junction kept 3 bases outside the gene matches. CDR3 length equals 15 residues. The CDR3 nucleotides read TGTGCCAGCAGCCAATTCGGACAGGGCAATCAGCCCCAGCATTTT. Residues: CASSQFGQGNQPQHF.